This is a list of T cell receptor beta chains from one sample in a study of spatial heterogeneity in lung cancer. TCRdb independently ran MiXCR on the 5' RACE reads; one entry per CDR3 protein. The sample has approximately 70,000 distinct CDR3 sequences, approximately 9% seen once. This specimen was PBMCs, taken at follow-up. These receptors were obtained from a female donor with early-stage non-small cell lung cancer. The CDR3 runs from the conserved cysteine through the conserved F or W. Each record gives: D gene, V gene, J gene, clone size, CDR3 DNA, CDR3 protein. A D gene is named only where the DNA matches it firmly. The listing skips clone size in some rows; elsewhere it reads once, few, many or a size class.

d_call: TRBD1
v_call: TRBV5-1
j_call: TRBJ1-1
clone_size: many
cdr3_nt: TGCGCCAGCAGCCTCTCAACAGGGGAAACTGAAGCTTTCTTT
cdr3_aa: CASSLSTGETEAFF

d_call: TRBD2
v_call: TRBV10-1
j_call: TRBJ2-1
clone_size: NA
cdr3_nt: TGCGCCAGGCCGCCCGGGACTAGCGTAAAAATCTCCTACAATGAGCAGTTCTTC
cdr3_aa: CARPPGTSVKISYNEQFF

d_call: NA
v_call: TRBV3-1
j_call: TRBJ2-1
clone_size: many
cdr3_nt: TGTGCCAGCAGCCAAGTGGGCTACAATGAGCAGTTCTTC
cdr3_aa: CASSQVGYNEQFF

d_call: NA
v_call: TRBV3-1
j_call: TRBJ2-6
clone_size: many
cdr3_nt: TGTGCCAGCAGCCTATCTAAGGGATCTGGGGCCAACGTCCTGACTTTC
cdr3_aa: CASSLSKGSGANVLTF

d_call: NA
v_call: TRBV6-2/TRBV6-3
j_call: TRBJ2-2
clone_size: NA
cdr3_nt: TGTGCCAGCAGTTTCCAGGGGGGTCGGCTGACCGGGGAGCTGTTTTTT
cdr3_aa: CASSFQGGRLTGELFF

d_call: TRBD2
v_call: TRBV14
j_call: TRBJ2-1
clone_size: many
cdr3_nt: TGTGCCAGCAGCCAAGATCTTTACGGGGGGAGCTCCTACAATGAGCAGTTCTTC
cdr3_aa: CASSQDLYGGSSYNEQFF

d_call: TRBD1
v_call: TRBV12-3/TRBV12-4
j_call: TRBJ1-2
clone_size: many
cdr3_nt: TGTGCCAGCAGTTGGGACAGGGGAAAAGATGGCTACACCTTC
cdr3_aa: CASSWDRGKDGYTF

d_call: TRBD2
v_call: TRBV11-1
j_call: TRBJ2-2
clone_size: NA
cdr3_nt: TGTGCCAGCAGCCCACGGGACAGGGGGACTAGCGGGAGAATTTCGAACACCGGGGAGCTGTTTTTT
cdr3_aa: CASSPRDRGTSGRISNTGELFF

d_call: TRBD2
v_call: TRBV7-8
j_call: TRBJ2-3
clone_size: many
cdr3_nt: TGTGCCAGCAGCGCGACTAGCGGACTAAGCACAGATACGCAGTATTTT
cdr3_aa: CASSATSGLSTDTQYF

d_call: NA
v_call: TRBV20-1
j_call: TRBJ1-4
clone_size: NA
cdr3_nt: TGCAGTGCTAGAGACGGAGGGGGATCAAATGAAAAACTGTTTTTT
cdr3_aa: CSARDGGGSNEKLFF

d_call: NA
v_call: TRBV6-6
j_call: TRBJ2-7
clone_size: few
cdr3_nt: TGTGCCAGCAGCCCTAGACAAACCGAGCAGTACTTC
cdr3_aa: CASSPRQTEQYF

d_call: NA
v_call: TRBV21-1
j_call: TRBJ2-1
clone_size: few
cdr3_nt: TGTGCCAGCAGCCGATCGGGACAGACCTACAATGAGCAGTTCTTC
cdr3_aa: CASSRSGQTYNEQFF

d_call: NA
v_call: TRBV15
j_call: TRBJ1-2
clone_size: many
cdr3_nt: TGTGCCACCAGCAGGGACCCCACGGCCCTGGACTATGGCTACACCTTC
cdr3_aa: CATSRDPTALDYGYTF

d_call: NA
v_call: TRBV24-1
j_call: TRBJ2-5
clone_size: NA
cdr3_nt: TGTGCCACCAGTGATGGGACACCGGCCCACGAGACCCAGTACTTC
cdr3_aa: CATSDGTPAHETQYF

d_call: TRBD2
v_call: TRBV2
j_call: TRBJ2-1
clone_size: many
cdr3_nt: TGTGCCAGCATCCCCTTTAGCGGGAGCTCCTACAATGAGCAGTTCTTC
cdr3_aa: CASIPFSGSSYNEQFF

d_call: NA
v_call: TRBV7-9
j_call: TRBJ1-1
clone_size: NA
cdr3_nt: TGTGCCAGCAGCTTGCAACATTCGGAAGCTTTCTTT
cdr3_aa: CASSLQHSEAFF

d_call: NA
v_call: TRBV5-5
j_call: TRBJ1-2
clone_size: many
cdr3_nt: TGTGCCAGCAGCTTGGCGGCGACGGATTATGGCTACACCTTC
cdr3_aa: CASSLAATDYGYTF

d_call: TRBD1
v_call: TRBV5-6
j_call: TRBJ1-6
clone_size: many
cdr3_nt: TGTGCCAGCAGCCTCCAAGGGGGCTGGGAGTCACCCCTCCACTTT
cdr3_aa: CASSLQGGWESPLHF

d_call: NA
v_call: TRBV7-2
j_call: TRBJ2-1
clone_size: many
cdr3_nt: TGTGCCAGCAGCACCCGGACGGGCCGCTCCTACAATGAGCAGTTCTTC
cdr3_aa: CASSTRTGRSYNEQFF

d_call: NA
v_call: TRBV9
j_call: TRBJ2-7
clone_size: many
cdr3_nt: TGTGCCAGCAGCGTAGGTCAGGGACCATCCTACGAGCAGTACTTC
cdr3_aa: CASSVGQGPSYEQYF

d_call: NA
v_call: TRBV11-2
j_call: TRBJ2-5
clone_size: many
cdr3_nt: TGTGCCAGCAGCTGGAGCCGGCAAGAGACCCAGTACTTC
cdr3_aa: CASSWSRQETQYF

d_call: TRBD1
v_call: TRBV12-3/TRBV12-4
j_call: TRBJ2-7
clone_size: many
cdr3_nt: TGTGCCAGCAGTCTTTCCGGGACAGGGATCTACGAGCAGTACTTC
cdr3_aa: CASSLSGTGIYEQYF

d_call: TRBD1
v_call: TRBV11-2
j_call: TRBJ2-5
clone_size: NA
cdr3_nt: TGTGCCGGATCAATGCAGGGGGCGCGAGAGACCCAGTACTTC
cdr3_aa: CAGSMQGARETQYF

d_call: TRBD1
v_call: TRBV20-1
j_call: TRBJ2-7
clone_size: few
cdr3_nt: TGCAGTGCTAGGGTTGGGACAGACTCCTACGAGCAGTACTTC
cdr3_aa: CSARVGTDSYEQYF

d_call: NA
v_call: TRBV10-1
j_call: TRBJ2-3
clone_size: many
cdr3_nt: TGCGCCAGCAGTGAATGGGGTGATACGCAGTATTTT
cdr3_aa: CASSEWGDTQYF

d_call: NA
v_call: TRBV5-1
j_call: TRBJ2-7
clone_size: NA
cdr3_nt: TGCGCCAGCAGCTTGGTTGCAGGTAACTCCTACGAGCAGTACTTC
cdr3_aa: CASSLVAGNSYEQYF

d_call: TRBD2
v_call: TRBV7-2
j_call: TRBJ2-2
clone_size: many
cdr3_nt: TGTGCCAGCAGCTTATCCACTAGCGGGACCGGGGAGCTGTTTTTT
cdr3_aa: CASSLSTSGTGELFF

d_call: NA
v_call: TRBV19
j_call: TRBJ2-1
clone_size: many
cdr3_nt: TGTGCCAGTAGTATTCTTGGCGGGAACTTCCGCGATGAGCAGTTCTTC
cdr3_aa: CASSILGGNFRDEQFF

d_call: TRBD1
v_call: TRBV12-3/TRBV12-4
j_call: TRBJ1-5
clone_size: many
cdr3_nt: TGTGCCAGCACCATTATGGACAGGGTTAATCAGCCCCAGCATTTT
cdr3_aa: CASTIMDRVNQPQHF

d_call: TRBD2
v_call: TRBV6-5
j_call: TRBJ2-1
clone_size: many
cdr3_nt: TGTGCCAGCAGTTACGATCCAGCGGGAGGGCCCTACAATGAGCAGTTCTTC
cdr3_aa: CASSYDPAGGPYNEQFF

d_call: NA
v_call: TRBV19
j_call: TRBJ1-5
clone_size: NA
cdr3_nt: TGTGCCAGTAGTATAGAAAATAGCAATCAGCCCCAGCATTTT
cdr3_aa: CASSIENSNQPQHF

d_call: TRBD2
v_call: TRBV6-2/TRBV6-3
j_call: TRBJ2-1
clone_size: many
cdr3_nt: TGTGCCAGCAGTAGAAATCCCCTAGCGGGAGGGCCGAGAGTACAGTTCTTC
cdr3_aa: CASSRNPLAGGPRVQFF

d_call: NA
v_call: TRBV11-2
j_call: TRBJ2-6
clone_size: many
cdr3_nt: TGTGCCAGCAGCCTTCCGGGGTCTGGGGCCAACGTCCTGACTTTC
cdr3_aa: CASSLPGSGANVLTF

d_call: NA
v_call: TRBV5-4
j_call: TRBJ2-1
clone_size: many
cdr3_nt: TGTGCCAGCAGCGTGGACTCCCGCGAGCAGTTCTTC
cdr3_aa: CASSVDSREQFF

d_call: TRBD1
v_call: TRBV28
j_call: TRBJ1-4
clone_size: many
cdr3_nt: TGTGCCAGCAGGACCTCGACAGGGAGGCGGGAAAAACTGTTTTTT
cdr3_aa: CASRTSTGRREKLFF

d_call: NA
v_call: TRBV7-2
j_call: TRBJ2-5
clone_size: many
cdr3_nt: TGTGCCAGCAGCTTGGGACTCCAACAAGAGACCCAGTACTTC
cdr3_aa: CASSLGLQQETQYF

d_call: NA
v_call: TRBV28
j_call: TRBJ2-2
clone_size: many
cdr3_nt: TGTGCCAGCAGTTCATACGGGGAGCTGTTTTTT
cdr3_aa: CASSSYGELFF

d_call: TRBD2
v_call: TRBV7-3
j_call: TRBJ2-2
clone_size: NA
cdr3_nt: TGTGCCAGCAGCTCCTTAGCGGGAGGGCCACGGGGCGGGGAGCTGTTTTTT
cdr3_aa: CASSSLAGGPRGGELFF

d_call: NA
v_call: TRBV27
j_call: TRBJ2-1
clone_size: many
cdr3_nt: TGTGCCAGCACGCGGGGCCATGAGCAGTTCTTC
cdr3_aa: CASTRGHEQFF

d_call: NA
v_call: TRBV7-9
j_call: TRBJ2-7
clone_size: many
cdr3_nt: TGTGCCAGCAGCTTAGTGGACTCAGGGCAGTACTTC
cdr3_aa: CASSLVDSGQYF

d_call: NA
v_call: TRBV4-2
j_call: TRBJ2-5
clone_size: NA
cdr3_nt: TGTGCCAGCAGCCAAGATCAATTGCGGCAAGAGACCCAGTACTTC
cdr3_aa: CASSQDQLRQETQYF